This TCR beta chain was documented in a study of tumor-infiltrating lymphocytes in primary liver carcinoma. About the study: Between 4.2 and 10 cm across, the tumors were all of stage T1-T3 N0M0. Productive TCRbeta read counts per sample ran from roughly 3.5 to 7 million and were similar across tissue types. Study-level results: Tumor region pairs shared more overlap than did tumor-adjacent and tumor-blood pairs.

Remarks on this clonotype: The antigen is undetermined. This sequence may be a read error, since a much larger clone differs from it by one base.

The CDR3 extends over 14 amino acids. Unsorted whole blood yielded blood RNA, and germline DNA was extracted as well. TCR beta cDNA was made from around 460 ng total RNA with a constant-region primer. A slightly modified ARM-PCR protocol with three nested multiplex PCR rounds produced these TCR beta libraries. Investigators reported that the first two PCR rounds, at around 11 cycles each, used TRBV1-TRBV30 forward primers with a C-beta reverse primer. TCRdb re-called the multiplex PCR reads with MiXCR, one entry per CDR3 protein. Of about 310,000 distinct CDR3 sequences in the sample, roughly 60% were seen once.

The sequence derives from a woman aged 25-40 years with primary liver carcinoma and hepatitis B virus infection. The V call is TRBV12-3 or TRBV12-4, the J call TRBJ2-5; D is perhaps TRBD2 (5 bases). The sequenced sample consisted of peripheral blood. The CDR3 nucleotides read TGTGCCAGCTGTTTGATTAGCGCCCAAGAGACCCAGTACTTC. Encoded protein: CASCLISAQETQYF.